Detailed here is one TCR beta chain. One junction end disagrees with the germline gene, perhaps due to a read error. The data belong to a study of blood T cell repertoires in COVID-19. Study context: Whether acute or convalescent, the COVID-19 samples came from the United States, Italy and Spain.

Sequencing was performed with immunoSEQ multiplex PCR; in TCRdb, only in-frame clones are kept and a portion is missing. Among 450,000 or so clones, roughly 89% were seen once, and the ten largest hold roughly 1%. The germline CDR1 and CDR2 sequences are SGHVS and FNYEAQ. This CDR3 is built from 17 residues. The receptor was derived from a man aged 18 to 30 with COVID-19, enrolled during active disease. V usage is TRBV7-6 and J usage is TRBJ2-2; 9 nucleotides agree with TRBD1. Sample: peripheral blood. The CDR3 reads CASSIAPGQGRTGELFF. The DNA for the CDR3 is TGTGCCAGCAGCATAGCACCGGGACAGGGAAGAACCGGGGAGCTGTTTTTT.